The source of this T cell receptor beta chain is a study of T cells in Graves' hyperthyroidism and ophthalmopathy (dated by TCRdb to about 2019). Study-wide context: Peripheral blood was sampled at the time of initial diagnosis, prior to any treatment. A discovery cohort of about a hundred patients, roughly 45 with Graves' ophthalmopathy and approximately 60 with stable Graves' hyperthyroidism, was used to find distinguishing TCR V-J signatures. Whether ophthalmopathy could be predicted prospectively was tested in an independent validation cohort made up of about 18 hyperthyroidism patients plus 17 patients who later progressed to ophthalmopathy. For training and testing, the 100 patients in the discovery cohort were randomly divided in a 7:3 ratio. The study also compared thyroid tissue and blood T-cell repertoires from roughly six Graves' hyperthyroidism patients. Once sampling was done, hyperthyroidism patients were given methimazole at a starting dose of 30 mg daily, whereas ophthalmopathy patients were given high-dose intravenous methylprednisolone. According to the paper, TCR Vbeta CDR3 sequencing was carried out on 135 peripheral blood samples, which came from 40 to 45 ophthalmopathy, roughly 75 hyperthyroidism and around 17 progressor patients.

Points the paper makes about the study in general: Sample size was not statistically predetermined, and blinding of investigators to group allocation was not performed. In validation, progression to ophthalmopathy was predicted by the model with 55% to 71% sensitivity and just over 72% specificity, a median of approximately 6.5 months before onset. Most expanded thyroid clonotypes (frequency above 0.001) were also found in blood, which suggests that blood repertoires may mirror thyroid immune responses. Ophthalmopathy was separated from stable hyperthyroidism by a 13 V-J signature model, with 85% to 90% sensitivity and roughly 84% specificity obtained in cross-validation and 80%/75% obtained in testing.

CDR1 and CDR2 were assigned from the germline V gene (reference sequence) as LGHDT and YNNKEL. V has 4 bases trimmed and J has 0 bases trimmed; junction bases matching no gene number 5. The CDR3 has 15 amino acids, counting the end cysteine and phenylalanine. Only the CDR3 DNA stays, 45 bases, in frame from base 1. Graves' hyperthyroidism was defined as stable when no progression to ophthalmopathy occurred over 18 months of follow-up. The hyperthyroidism patients were between 18 and 65 years old and newly diagnosed, with a disease duration of less than 2 months. The study excluded patients with uncontrolled infections, other autoimmune diseases, pregnancy or lactation. Diagnoses relied on clinical symptoms, serum thyroxine and TRAb, thyroid ultrasound and orbital computed tomography. PBMCs were separated from roughly 9.6 ml of fresh peripheral blood using Ficoll-Paque density gradient centrifugation. Total RNA was extracted with Trizol reagent, and quality was checked on an Agilent 2100 Bioanalyzer.

Amplification of TCR beta CDR3 regions was carried out from RNA transcripts. The first round of RT-PCR for the TCR CDR3 was performed with the HTBI primer set and the Qiagen OneStep RT-PCR kit. Libraries were constructed in a second round of multiplex PCR, after which size selection and purification were performed. Paired-end sequencing of the libraries was performed with 100 bp reads on an Illumina HiSeq2000. The study's processing was this. Raw data were processed with SOAPnuke, discarding reads with adapters, uncalled bases, mean Phred below 15, or no exact constant-primer or identifier match. COPE v1.2.5 was used to merge the high-quality paired reads, and each unique nucleotide sequence was defined as a clonotype. MiTCR v1.1 was used to align clonotypes to the IMGT TRBV, TRBD and TRBJ reference segments. The analysis was restricted to V-J combinations with a frequency above 0.0001, which together covered 99.2% of the repertoires. A TCS score was defined as the ratio between F50 (clonal expansion) and ExV (chaos), using BLOSUM62-based TCRdist between CDR3 peptides within each V-J. Welch's t-statistics and random forest reduced fewer than 550 V-J features to roughly 13, which were used in a naive Bayes classifier (R e1071). TCRdb reprocessed the public reads (quality trimming at Q25 with fastp, clone calling with MiXCR) and kept in-frame beta chains. Merged by CDR3 protein, the rows form single entries marked with the most common genes and DNA. The V and J calls follow TCRdb's processing rather than the paper's. In this sample the table shows roughly 740,000 distinct CDR3 sequences, 16% of which occur a single time. Around 8.1% of the sample comes from the top ten.

Of note for this clonotype: The antigen it binds to is not known. Nothing much larger sits one base from this clone, and base qualities are not available.

The sequence was obtained from a man younger than 35 with Graves' hyperthyroidism. This chain joins TRBV3-1 to TRBJ2-5; TRBD1 fits 7 bases in the junction. The sample taken for sequencing was blood. This receptor has the CDR3 CASSPTDRNQETQYF. The DNA sequence follows: TGTGCCAGCAGCCCTACGGACAGGAACCAAGAGACCCAGTACTTC.